Following are 22 T cell receptor beta chains from one sample sequenced in a study of identical twins. Via MiXCR, TCRdb re-called the 5' RACE reads, giving one row per CDR3 protein. The sample yields under 900,000 distinct CDR3 sequences, 15% to 20% seen once. A further study also used this sample, focusing on T cells expressing NK-cell markers.

Sequenced: PBMCs. These receptors all come from a woman between 18 and 29 years old in good health.

This clonotype was picked up a small number of times. The rearrangement uses TRBV4-2 and TRBJ2-2; no definite D call. V was pared by 1 base and J by 11 bases, with 11 bases between. In germline, CDR1 is LGHNA, CDR2 YNFKEQ. The CDR3 is 13 residues long. The CDR3 reads CASSQVEGSELFF. The DNA for the CDR3 is TGTGCCAGCAGCCAAGTGGAAGGTAGTGAGCTGTTTTTT.

This clonotype has a handful of counts. The V and J genes are TRBV20-1 and TRBJ1-5; D not resolved. The germline V and J ends were trimmed by 4 bases and 6 bases, with 10 bases remaining between them. The germline CDR1 and CDR2 sequences are DFQATT and SNEGSKA (reference sequence). This CDR3 has 12 amino acids. CDR3 DNA sequence: TGCAGTGCTATTGAAGGGAGTCAGCCCCAGCATTTT. It yields the protein CSAIEGSQPQHF.

The rearrangement uses TRBV19 and TRBJ1-2, with TRBD1 identical over 12 bases. This CDR3 has 16 residues. Losses at the gene ends were 5 bases for V and 7 bases for J; bases not matched to a gene: 11. Germline lookup yields CDR1 LNHDA and CDR2 SQIVND (reference sequence). Here the CDR3 DNA reads TGTGCCAGTAGTTACTCAGGGACAGGGGGCATCGGTGGCTACACCTTC. Its translation is CASSYSGTGGIGGYTF.

The V call is TRBV20-1, the J call TRBJ2-1; perhaps TRBD2 as D (5 bases). Germline CDR1 reads DFQATT; CDR2 reads SNEGSKA (reference sequence). The CDR3 is 16 amino acids. V lost 3 bases, J lost 2 bases, and 17 bases lay in between. CDR3 DNA sequence: TGCAGTGCTAGGGAATCGATAGCGTTGACCTACAATGAGCAGTTCTTC. Translating gives CSARESIALTYNEQFF.

CDR3: CASSLFDYGETQYF. The CDR3 region has the DNA TGTGCCAGCAGCTTATTCGACTATGGTGAGACCCAGTACTTC. V and J are TRBV7-2 and TRBJ2-5; D perhaps matches TRBD2 (5 bases). The germline V gene has CDR1 SGHTA and CDR2 FQGNSA. The CDR3 covers 14 residues. V lost 2 bases and J lost 5, with 12 bases in between. The variable domain in full, with the rest retrieved from reference TRBV7-2 and TRBJ2-5, is GAGVSQSPSNKVTEKGKDVELRCDPISGHTALYWYRQSLGQGLEFLIYFQGNSAPDKSGLPSDRFSAERTGGSVSTLTIQRTQQEDSAVYLCASSLFDYGETQYFGPGTRLLVL.

The J gene is TRBJ2-5, the V gene TRBV5-1; 7 bases align to TRBD1. Per germline, CDR1 SGHRS and CDR2 YFSETQ. V was clipped by 6 bases and J by 5 bases; unmatched bases: 10. The CDR3 has 14 amino acids. In nucleotides, the CDR3 is TGCGCCAGCACCTCCCTAGGGGGCGGGGAGACCCAGTACTTC. Protein: CASTSLGGGETQYF.

This clonotype has only a few counts. The rearrangement joins TRBV19 to TRBJ2-1; D is undetermined. The CDR3 is 15 amino acids. CDR1 is LNHDA, CDR2 SQIVND, per germline (reference sequence). V dropped 3 bases and J dropped 5 bases, with 14 bases sitting between them. As DNA, the CDR3 is TGTGCCAGTAGTATTCCCCTCGGTGTTGACAATGAGCAGTTCTTC. This translates into CASSIPLGVDNEQFF. The full variable domain, completed using reference TRBV19 and TRBJ2-1, is DGGITQSPKYLFRKEGQNVTLSCEQNLNHDAMYWYRQDPGQGLRLIYYSQIVNDFQKGDIAEGYSVSREKKESFPLTVTSAQKNPTAFYLCASSIPLGVDNEQFFGPGTRLTVL.

The CDR3 DNA reads as TGCAGTGCTAGTAGGCTAGCGGGAGGGGAGACCCAGTACTTC. It codes for CSASRLAGGETQYF. The genes are TRBV20-1 and TRBJ2-5; 12 positions agree with TRBD2. Germline lookup yields CDR1 DFQATT and CDR2 SNEGSKA (reference sequence). With 3 bases clipped from V and 5 bases from J, the junction kept 4 bases outside the gene matches. The CDR3 consists of 14 residues.

This chain links TRBV2 with TRBJ1-1; 8 nucleotides agree with TRBD1. The CDR3 is 13 amino acids. The ends lost 8 bases at V and 4 bases at J; junction bases unmatched: 6. Germline loops: CDR1 SNHLY, CDR2 FYNNEI. CDR3 sequence (DNA): TGTGCCAGCCACAAAGACAGGGGCACTGAAGCTTTCTTT. Encoded protein: CASHKDRGTEAFF.

The genes are TRBV18 and TRBJ2-7; TRBD2 matches 7 bases. Looked up from germline, CDR1 is KGHSH and CDR2 is LQKENI. J lost 3 bases, V lost 6 bases, and 5 bases had no gene match. The CDR3 covers 13 residues. The CDR3 loop is CASSGGSDYEQYF. The CDR3 nucleotides read TGTGCCAGCTCGGGGGGGTCAGACTACGAGCAGTACTTC.

This clonotype showed up just a few times. The chain couples TRBV20-1 to TRBJ2-1; 8 bases match TRBD2. Germline trimming cut 3 bases from V and 2 bases from J; bases unmatched to any gene: 6. The CDR3 sequence is 15 residues long. Germline CDR1 is DFQATT and CDR2 is SNEGSKA (reference sequence). The CDR3 DNA follows: TGCAGTGCTAGCCCCGGGACTAGGGCCTACAATGAGCAGTTCTTC. It yields the protein CSASPGTRAYNEQFF.

This clonotype was found a few times. The rearrangement links TRBV10-3 to TRBJ1-1; 7 bases match TRBD1. The junction had 7 bases not matched to a gene; V was cut back by 7 bases and J by 8 bases. This CDR3 region has 12 residues. Germline assignment: CDR1 ENHRY and CDR2 SYGVKD. CDR3 residues: CAINAGTAEAFF. The DNA for the CDR3 is TGTGCCATCAATGCCGGGACAGCGGAAGCTTTCTTT.

The J gene is TRBJ2-1, the V gene TRBV20-1, with D possibly matching TRBD2 (6 bases). CDR1 and CDR2 from the germline V gene are DFQATT and SNEGSKA (reference sequence). V shed 5 bases and J shed 4 bases, with 15 bases lying between them. This CDR3 region has 14 residues. CDR3 coding DNA: TGCAGTGCTGACAGCGGGTTACCTTACAATGAGCAGTTCTTC. Translating it yields CSADSGLPYNEQFF.

A single count supports this clonotype. The rearrangement uses TRBV5-1 and TRBJ2-5; no reliable D call. Germline CDR1 SGHRS, CDR2 YFSETQ. The CDR3 totals 15 residues. V lost 0 bases, J lost 2 bases, and 11 bases lay in between. The CDR3 nucleotides are TGCGCCAGCAGCTTGGCCATTGGGGTGCAAGAGACCCAGTACTTC. As protein: CASSLAIGVQETQYF.

V is TRBV29-1 and J is TRBJ1-5, with D uncertain. The CDR3 is 14 residues long. Trimming stripped 2 bases from V and 5 bases from J, with 13 bases between. Germline-derived CDR1 and CDR2 are SQVTM and ANQGSEA. CDR3 region: CSVERVGLHQPQHF. CDR3 coding DNA: TGCAGCGTTGAACGGGTCGGGTTGCATCAGCCCCAGCATTTT. Complete variable domain (other parts from reference TRBV29-1 and TRBJ1-5): SAVISQKPSRDICQRGTSLTIQCQVDSQVTMMFWYRQQPGQSLTLIATANQGSEATYESGFVIDKFPISRPNLTFSTLTVSNMSPEDSSIYLCSVERVGLHQPQHFGDGTRLSIL.

The chain links TRBV4-2 to TRBJ2-2; D ambiguous. The V end lost 0 bases, the J end lost 7 bases, and 6 bases lay between the germline ends. The V gene's germline CDR1 is LGHNA and CDR2 YNFKEQ. This CDR3 is built from 13 residues. This CDR3 reads CASSQDYSGELFF. In DNA form, the CDR3 reads TGTGCCAGCAGCCAAGATTACAGCGGGGAGCTGTTTTTT.

This rearrangement joins TRBV10-1 to TRBJ2-2, with a weak D call TRBD2 (5 bases). Trimming cost V 8 bases and J 6 bases, with 10 bases left between them. Germline V gene sequence: CDR1 WNHNN, CDR2 SYGVQD (reference sequence). This CDR3 has 12 amino acids. Here the CDR3 DNA reads TGCGCCAGCGGAGGACCCGCCGGGGAGCTGTTTTTT. This gives the protein CASGGPAGELFF.

In this sample, this clonotype turned up a few times. The rearrangement joins TRBV20-1 to TRBJ2-3; tentatively, D is TRBD2 (5 bases). This CDR3 region has 14 residues. V lost 6 bases and J lost 4, with 17 bases in between. Looked up from germline, CDR1 is DFQATT and CDR2 is SNEGSKA (reference sequence). CDR3 in amino acids: CSAPGLAVADTQYF. For the CDR3, the DNA is TGCAGTGCCCCGGGCCTAGCCGTAGCAGATACGCAGTATTTT.

J is TRBJ2-1 and V is TRBV5-1; TRBD2 might be the D (7 bases). Per germline, CDR1 SGHRS and CDR2 YFSETQ. V dropped 4 bases and J dropped 5 bases, with 16 bases sitting between them. The CDR3 consists of 15 residues. For the CDR3, the DNA is TGCGCCAGCAGCCCAGGGGCTAGCGGAGACAATGAGCAGTTCTTC. Residues: CASSPGASGDNEQFF.

The chain combines TRBV12-3 or TRBV12-4 with TRBJ2-6, with a tentative D call TRBD1 (7 bases). The CDR3 length is 16 residues. Trimming left V 4 bases short and J 3 bases short, with 13 bases between. The CDR3 region has the DNA TGTGCCAGCAGTTCCAGGGGGGTACGTGGGGCCAACGTCCTGACTTTC. Translating it yields CASSSRGVRGANVLTF.

This clonotype was recorded many times. The chain carries TRBV5-1 and TRBJ2-7; possibly TRBD2 for D (6 bases). The germline gives CDR1 SGHRS, CDR2 YFSETQ. V lost 4 bases, J lost 5 bases, and 16 bases lay in between. The CDR3 runs to 14 residues. This CDR3 reads CASSLGLNVNEQYF. The CDR3 bases are TGCGCCAGCAGCCTGGGACTGAACGTAAACGAGCAGTACTTC.

The rearrangement joins TRBV12-3 or TRBV12-4 to TRBJ1-4, with D uncertain. V was trimmed by 5 bases and J by 8 bases, leaving 9 bases between them. The CDR3 has 12 amino acids. DNA of the CDR3: TGTGCCAGCAGTGTGACCGAAGAAAAACTGTTTTTT. Translating gives CASSVTEEKLFF.